This TCR beta chain is from a study of blood T cells in healthy people across ages. About the research overall: The template switching approach captured approximately one barcoded beta molecule for every two T cells. Study-level results: There was no known CMV status for donors, so expanded clonotype changes were possibly confounded. Observed TCR beta diversity per million T cells went down as age went up. This fall followed a roughly linear course with age.

To note about this clonotype: What it recognizes is unknown.

The second PCR ran about 7 to 12 cycles with a sample-barcoded 5' primer and J-beta primers. In TCRdb, the 5' RACE reads were re-called with MiXCR into one record per CDR3 protein. In the table there are approximately 810,000 distinct CDR3 sequences, 25% to 35% of which are singletons. The germline V gene encodes CDR1 SGHAT and CDR2 FQNNGV. V was pared by 2 bases and J by 6 bases, with 11 bases between. The CDR3 is made up of 15 amino acids. The genes are TRBV11-2 and TRBJ1-6; D remains ambiguous. The source material was blood. The receptor's source is a woman older than 75 in good health. CDR3 bases: TGTGCCAGCAGCTTAAGGGCCAGCCTTAATTCACCCCTCCACTTT. Amino acids: CASSLRASLNSPLHF.